This TCR beta chain was recorded in a study of T-cell reconstitution after alpha-beta-depleted transplantation in children. Using unique molecular identifiers, the investigators prepared the TCRbeta library. One entry per CDR3 protein results from TCRdb running MiXCR on the PCR reads. The sample holds just under 250,000 distinct CDR3 sequences, roughly 23% seen once. Whole-study findings and limits: Fresh T-cell production supplied most of the T-cell counts and diversity seen one year after transplant. The study reportedly traced alpha-beta T cells about two months after transplant to several hundred expanded graft clones. Some patients owed their high day-60 TCRbeta diversity to surviving recipient T cells and thymic progenitors.

There are many counts of this clonotype. Its antigen remains unidentified. The CDR3 loop spans 15 amino acids. Germline-derived CDR1 and CDR2 are SQVTM and ANQGSEA. J gave up 4 bases and V 2 bases, and 8 bases lay outside the gene matches. The V and J genes are TRBV29-1 and TRBJ2-7; 10 nucleotides align to TRBD1. The TCR was taken from a girl aged 2 to 9 with Fanconi anemia, due to receive a stem cell transplant. Sequenced here: PBMCs, sampled before TCRalphabeta/CD19-depleted stem cell transplant. CDR3 loop: CSVEFTGTGEYEQYF. CDR3 bases: TGCAGCGTTGAATTCACCGGGACAGGGGAATACGAGCAGTACTTC.